This paragraph reports one T cell receptor (beta chain). The sample belongs to a study of Ad26.COV2.S vaccination and SARS-CoV-2 variants. The V gene end was trimmed by 7 bases and the J gene end by 0 bases; junction bases not matched to a gene: 5. Germline CDR1 SQVTM, CDR2 ANQGSEA. CDR3 length equals 15 residues. Treatment indicated: roughly 18 received Ad26.COV2.S at low or high dose, single or two shots; 5 received placebo; per-sample allocation not given. Collection of samples fell on day 63 after the first vaccine or placebo injection. The table came from immunoSEQ multiplex PCR; TCRdb's copy has only in-frame clones and leaves some out. The sample consists of about 420,000 clones, roughly 90% of them appearing once.

J is TRBJ2-3 and V is TRBV29-1; the match to TRBD2 covers 12 bases. The receptor comes from a person aged 18-65 years who received the Ad26.COV2.S COVID-19 vaccine or a placebo. Sequencing was performed on peripheral blood, taken in a trial of Ad26.COV2.S vaccine versus placebo. This CDR3 is CSASGLAGSTDTQYF. CDR3 bases: TGCAGCGCCTCAGGACTAGCGGGGAGCACAGATACGCAGTATTTT.